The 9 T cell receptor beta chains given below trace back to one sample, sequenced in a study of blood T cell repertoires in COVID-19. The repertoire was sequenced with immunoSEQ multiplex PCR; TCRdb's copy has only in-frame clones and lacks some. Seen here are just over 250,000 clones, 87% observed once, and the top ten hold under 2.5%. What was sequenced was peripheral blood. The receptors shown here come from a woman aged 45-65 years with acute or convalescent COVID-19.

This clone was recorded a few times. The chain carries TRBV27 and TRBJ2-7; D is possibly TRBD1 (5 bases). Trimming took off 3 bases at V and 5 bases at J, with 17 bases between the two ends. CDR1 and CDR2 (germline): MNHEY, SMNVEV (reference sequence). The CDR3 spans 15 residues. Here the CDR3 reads CASSFPAQGRDEQYF. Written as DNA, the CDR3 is TGTGCCAGCAGTTTCCCGGCGCAGGGAAGGGACGAGCAGTACTTC.

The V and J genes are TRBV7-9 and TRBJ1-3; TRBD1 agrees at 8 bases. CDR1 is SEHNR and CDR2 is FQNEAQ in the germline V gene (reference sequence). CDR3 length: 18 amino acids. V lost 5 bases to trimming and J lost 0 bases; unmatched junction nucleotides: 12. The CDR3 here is CASSPTTGATSSGNTIYF. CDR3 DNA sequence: TGTGCCAGCAGCCCTACGACAGGGGCAACTAGCTCTGGAAACACCATATATTTT.

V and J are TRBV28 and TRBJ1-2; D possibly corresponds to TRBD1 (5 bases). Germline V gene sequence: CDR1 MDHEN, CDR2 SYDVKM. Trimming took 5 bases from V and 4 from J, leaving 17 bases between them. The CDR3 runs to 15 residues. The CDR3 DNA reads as TGTGCCAGCAGTCCGTCCAGGGAATGGGGCTATGGCTACACCTTC. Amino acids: CASSPSREWGYGYTF.

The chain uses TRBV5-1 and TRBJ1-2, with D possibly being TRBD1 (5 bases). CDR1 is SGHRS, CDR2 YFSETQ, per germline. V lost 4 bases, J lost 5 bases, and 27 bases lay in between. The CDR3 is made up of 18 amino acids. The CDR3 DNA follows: TGCGCCAGCAGCAATTTCCGGGACTTACGTAGCAAGTGGTATGGCTACACCTTC. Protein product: CASSNFRDLRSKWYGYTF. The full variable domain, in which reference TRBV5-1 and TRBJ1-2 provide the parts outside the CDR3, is KAGVTQTPRYLIKTRGQQVTLSCSPISGHRSVSWYQQTPGQGLQFLFEYFSETQRNKGNFPGRFSGRQFSNSRSEMNVSTLELGDSALYLCASSNFRDLRSKWYGYTFGSGTRLTVV.

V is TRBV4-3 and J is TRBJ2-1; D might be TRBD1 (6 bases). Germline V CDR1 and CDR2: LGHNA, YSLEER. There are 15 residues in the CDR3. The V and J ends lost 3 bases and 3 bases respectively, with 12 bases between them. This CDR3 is CASSHDRDIYNEQFF. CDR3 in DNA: TGCGCCAGCAGCCATGACCGGGACATCTACAATGAGCAGTTCTTC.

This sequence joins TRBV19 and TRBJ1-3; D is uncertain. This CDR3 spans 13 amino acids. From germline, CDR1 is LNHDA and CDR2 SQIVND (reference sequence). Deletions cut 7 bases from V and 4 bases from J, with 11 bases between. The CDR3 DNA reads TGTGCCAGTAAACGGGGTCGAGGAAACACCATATATTTT. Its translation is CASKRGRGNTIYF.

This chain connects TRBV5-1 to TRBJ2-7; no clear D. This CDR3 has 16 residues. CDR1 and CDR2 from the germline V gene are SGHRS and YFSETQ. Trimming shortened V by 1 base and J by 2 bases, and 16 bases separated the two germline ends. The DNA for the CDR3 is TGCGCCAGCAGCTTGCCGTACACAGATATTCCCTACGAGCAGTACTTC. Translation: CASSLPYTDIPYEQYF.

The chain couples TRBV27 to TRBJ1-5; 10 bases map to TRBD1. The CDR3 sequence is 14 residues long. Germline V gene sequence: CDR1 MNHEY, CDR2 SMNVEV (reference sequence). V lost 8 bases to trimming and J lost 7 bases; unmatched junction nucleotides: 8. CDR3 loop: CASSDRGRGQPQHF. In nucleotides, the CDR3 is TGTGCCAGCTCCGACAGGGGGCGAGGACAGCCCCAGCATTTT.

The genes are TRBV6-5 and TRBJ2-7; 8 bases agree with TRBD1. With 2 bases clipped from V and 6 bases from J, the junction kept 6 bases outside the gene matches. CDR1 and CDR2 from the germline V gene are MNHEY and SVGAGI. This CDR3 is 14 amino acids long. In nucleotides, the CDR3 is TGTGCCAGCAGTTACGTTCAGGGGGCGGGCGAGCAGTACTTC. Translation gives CASSYVQGAGEQYF.